Listed here is a single TCR beta chain. This specimen belongs to a study of control samples from healthy donors and cancer patients. Profiling relied on immunoSEQ multiplex PCR, and the TCRdb table lists in-frame clones only, not all of them. The table includes about 180,000 clones, more than 80% detected once. The V and J ends lost 4 bases and 2 bases, in that order; junction bases with no gene match: 9. Germline CDR1 is MNHNS and CDR2 is SASEGT. This CDR3 contains 16 residues. The TCR was taken from a man aged 30 to 45 in good health. The sample consisted of blood. The chain couples TRBV6-1 to TRBJ2-3, with 7 bases identical to TRBD1. The CDR3 DNA reads as TGTGCCAGCAGTGCCGGGACAGAATTATTCACAGATACGCAGTATTTT. It translates to CASSAGTELFTDTQYF.